These 12 T cell receptor beta chains came from one sample sequenced in a study of Ad26.COV2.S vaccination and SARS-CoV-2 variants. The assay was immunoSEQ multiplex PCR, and TCRdb's table has in-frame clones only and misses some. Of fewer than 400,000 clones in the sample, 85% were seen once. Indicated treatment: around 19 received Ad26.COV2.S at low or high dose, single or two shots; roughly five received placebo; per-sample allocation not given. Repertoires come from day 63 after the first vaccine or placebo injection. The specimen was peripheral blood, collected in a trial of Ad26.COV2.S vaccine versus placebo. These receptors were obtained from a person between 18 and 65 years old who received the Ad26.COV2.S COVID-19 vaccine or a placebo.

The CDR3 region has the DNA TGTGCCAGCAGCTCCCGACAGGGGGTGAACACTGAAGCTTTCTTT. Its translation: CASSSRQGVNTEAFF. V and J are TRBV5-4 and TRBJ1-1, with TRBD1 matching 9 bases. In germline, CDR1 is SGHNT, CDR2 YYREEE (reference sequence). J was trimmed by 0 bases and V by 3 bases; bases with no gene match: 3. This CDR3 spans 15 amino acids.

The chain employs TRBV5-1 and TRBJ1-2; TRBD1 matches 10 bases. This CDR3 region has 14 residues. The V and J ends lost 4 bases and 7 bases, in that order; junction bases with no gene match: 7. CDR1 and CDR2 (germline): SGHRS, YFSETQ. CDR3 in amino acids: CASSRDRGRAGYTF. The CDR3, as DNA: TGCGCCAGCAGCCGAGACAGGGGGCGGGCTGGCTACACCTTC.

The chain recombines TRBV11-2 with TRBJ2-3, with 8 bases matching TRBD2. Germline CDR1 and CDR2: SGHAT and FQNNGV. The CDR3 runs 17 residues. The ends lost 2 bases at V and 6 bases at J; junction bases unmatched: 13. The CDR3 here is CASSLMWSGGGSDTQYF. Here the CDR3 DNA reads TGTGCCAGCAGCTTAATGTGGAGCGGGGGAGGGTCGGATACGCAGTATTTT.

The chain's CDR3 is CASSQGSMNTGELFF. Written as DNA, the CDR3 is TGTGCCAGCAGCCAGGGATCAATGAACACCGGGGAGCTGTTTTTT. V is TRBV5-4 and J is TRBJ2-2; a possible D gene is TRBD1 (5 bases). The germline V and J ends were trimmed by 4 bases and 1 base, with 11 bases remaining between them. The CDR3 extends over 15 amino acids. CDR1 and CDR2 from the germline V gene are SGHNT and YYREEE (reference sequence).

A few counts support this clone. The chain is built from TRBV28 and TRBJ1-4; 7 positions match TRBD1. CDR3 size: 13 residues. Per germline, CDR1 MDHEN and CDR2 SYDVKM. With 3 bases clipped from V and 7 bases from J, the junction kept 2 bases outside the gene matches. The CDR3 here is CASSLYRGEKLFF. The CDR3 region has the DNA TGTGCCAGCAGTTTGTACAGGGGTGAAAAACTGTTTTTT.

The CDR3 is CASSVEFPGASGYTF. DNA of the CDR3: TGTGCCAGCAGCGTAGAATTTCCGGGGGCATCTGGCTACACCTTC. The V call is TRBV9, the J call TRBJ1-2; tentative D call: TRBD1 (6 bases). There are 15 residues in the CDR3. The germline V gene encodes CDR1 SGDLS and CDR2 YYNGEE. Trimming stripped 0 bases from V and 7 bases from J, with 16 bases between.

The chain recombines TRBV3-1 (or the pseudogene TRBV3-2) with TRBJ2-3; 11 bases map to TRBD2. V trimming: 3 bases; J trimming: 7 bases; junction bases outside the gene matches: 6. CDR1 and CDR2 from the germline V gene are LGHDT and YNNKEL (reference sequence). The CDR3 length is 15 residues. The CDR3 sequence: CASSQFASGGYTQYF. In nucleotides, the CDR3 is TGTGCCAGCAGCCAGTTTGCTAGCGGGGGGTATACGCAGTATTTT.

This chain's CDR3 is CASSWTGTGYEQYF. CDR3 nucleotides: TGTGCCAGCAGTTGGACAGGAACAGGGTACGAGCAGTACTTC. The V gene is TRBV27, the J gene TRBJ2-7; 7 bases align to TRBD1. Germline CDR1 MNHEY, CDR2 SMNVEV (reference sequence). V shed 4 bases, J shed 4 bases, and the junction held 7 bases outside the gene matches. The CDR3 sequence is 14 residues long.

The rearrangement links TRBV7-9 to TRBJ1-2, with a weak D call TRBD1 (5 bases). The CDR3 length is 13 residues. Trimming stripped 2 bases from V and 7 bases from J, with 11 bases between. CDR1 is SEHNR, CDR2 FQNEAQ, per germline (reference sequence). The CDR3 DNA reads TGTGCCAGCAGCTTAATTGACGGGGCTGGCTACACCTTC. Its protein product is CASSLIDGAGYTF.

Here the CDR3 reads CASSPRPGVEGYEQYF. The CDR3 coding sequence is TGTGCCAGCAGCCCCCGGCCGGGAGTAGAAGGCTACGAGCAGTACTTC. This chain uses TRBV9 with TRBJ2-7; tentatively, D is TRBD2 (6 bases). Germline V gene data show CDR1 as SGDLS and CDR2 as YYNGEE. The V and J ends lost 4 bases and 3 bases respectively, with 20 bases between them. The CDR3 is made up of 16 amino acids. The variable domain in full, completed from reference TRBV9 and TRBJ2-7, reads DSGVTQTPKHLITATGQRVTLRCSPRSGDLSVYWYQQSLDQGLQFLIQYYNGEERAKGNILERFSAQQFPDLHSELNLSSLELGDSALYFCASSPRPGVEGYEQYFGPGTRLTVT.

The chain employs TRBV12-3 or TRBV12-4 and TRBJ1-1; D call uncertain. V dropped 6 bases and J dropped 1 base, with 9 bases sitting between them. The CDR3 is 13 residues long. DNA of the CDR3: TGTGCCAGCAGGGGCACAGAGAACACTGAAGCTTTCTTT. Its protein product is CASRGTENTEAFF.

The chain uses TRBV6-5 and TRBJ1-1, with 10 positions matching TRBD1. The V gene's germline CDR1 is MNHEY and CDR2 SVGAGI. V lost 4 bases, J lost 5 bases, and 7 bases stayed unmatched. CDR3 length: 15 residues. Here the CDR3 reads CASSSWTGGGTEAFF. DNA for the CDR3: TGTGCCAGCAGTTCTTGGACAGGGGGGGGGACTGAAGCTTTCTTT.